This T cell receptor (beta chain) was sequenced for a study of blood T cell repertoires in COVID-19. Study context: There were acute and convalescent COVID-19 samples, and they came from the United States, Italy and Spain. Sources were T cells, B-cell-depleted T cells, or PBMCs; the material itself was cDNA or gDNA.

Germline CDR1 and CDR2: LGHNA and YNFKEQ. With V trimmed by 4 bases and J by 7 bases, 6 bases remained unmatched. The CDR3 has 14 residues. In the original analysis: Amplification with reference gene primers provided the estimates of nucleated cell counts. Only in-frame clones appear in the TCRdb table, and some are missing; sequencing was by immunoSEQ multiplex PCR. Clonal size and the V and J genes are those of that table, whereas D and trimming came from the DNA. This sample has about 150,000 clones, with 80% found just once. The chain has TRBV4-2 and TRBJ2-1; 8 bases map to TRBD2. Sequencing used peripheral blood. The receptor's source is a woman aged 50 to 65 with acute or convalescent COVID-19. CDR3 sequence reads: CASSPERGRNEQFF. The CDR3 DNA reads as TGTGCCAGCAGCCCGGAGCGGGGGAGGAATGAGCAGTTCTTC.